Sequencing of this T cell receptor (beta chain) was carried out in a study of blood T cell repertoires in COVID-19. V gave up 4 bases and J gave up 10 bases, with 14 bases separating them. The CDR3 covers 12 residues. CDR1 SGHNT and CDR2 YYREEE come from the germline V gene (reference sequence). As handled by the study authors: Cell counts per sample came from amplifying reference gene primers. Measured with immunoSEQ multiplex PCR; TCRdb has only the in-frame clones, and not every one. V and J calls and clone size are those listed in that table; D and trimming were worked out from the DNA. The repertoire holds 400,000 to 450,000 clones, about nine tenths seen once, with over 1.3% in the top ten.

This clonotype originated in a woman in her thirties with active or convalescent COVID-19. The chain is built from TRBV5-4 and TRBJ1-1, with D maybe TRBD1 (6 bases). Sequences were obtained from peripheral blood. The CDR3 reads CASSPEQGRAFF. The CDR3 bases are TGTGCCAGCAGCCCGGAGCAGGGGAGAGCTTTCTTT.